Listed here are 3 T cell receptor beta chains from one sample, sequenced in a study of HIV-infected children after antiretroviral therapy interruption. The TCR library was built from RNA with a 3' RACE protocol and unique molecular identifiers. One entry per CDR3 protein, called by TCRdb with MiXCR from the 3' RACE reads. The sample consists of tens of thousands of distinct CDR3 sequences, 4.3% of them appearing once. Treatment: PENTA 11 planned treatment interruption arm or continuous ART arm. The input for sequencing was CD45RA+ CD4+ T cells from PBMCs, pooled from several time points, taken from a donor given antiretroviral therapy, either interrupted or continuous. Subset denoted: naive CD4+ CD45RA+ CD45RO- T cells. The receptor set was obtained from a pool of human donors with HIV.

This clonotype was counted many times. J is TRBJ1-4 and V is TRBV2; D not resolved. Trimming removed 9 bases from V and 6 bases from J, with 8 bases in between. The germline V gene encodes CDR1 SNHLY and CDR2 FYNNEI. The CDR3 is 11 residues long. CDR3 loop: CASTSDEKLFF. Here the CDR3 DNA reads TGTGCCAGTACTTCCGATGAAAAACTGTTTTTT.

CDR3 DNA sequence: TGCGCCAGCAGCCAACAGGGGGCGCAGGGAAACACCATATATTTT. This encodes CASSQQGAQGNTIYF. This chain uses TRBV4-3 with TRBJ1-3; 8 nucleotides match TRBD1. This CDR3 has 15 amino acids. Germline V gene data show CDR1 as LGHNA and CDR2 as YSLEER. V gave up 2 bases and J gave up 4 bases; unmatched junction bases: 4.

This clonotype came up many times. The chain links TRBV4-1 to TRBJ2-1, with 9 bases lining up with TRBD2. Germline assignment: CDR1 MGHRA and CDR2 YSYEKL. The junction had 6 bases not matched to a gene; V was cut back by 4 bases and J by 8 bases. The CDR3 totals 14 residues. The CDR3: CASSPGLARHEQFF. CDR3 sequence (DNA): TGCGCCAGCAGCCCTGGACTAGCGAGGCATGAGCAGTTCTTC.